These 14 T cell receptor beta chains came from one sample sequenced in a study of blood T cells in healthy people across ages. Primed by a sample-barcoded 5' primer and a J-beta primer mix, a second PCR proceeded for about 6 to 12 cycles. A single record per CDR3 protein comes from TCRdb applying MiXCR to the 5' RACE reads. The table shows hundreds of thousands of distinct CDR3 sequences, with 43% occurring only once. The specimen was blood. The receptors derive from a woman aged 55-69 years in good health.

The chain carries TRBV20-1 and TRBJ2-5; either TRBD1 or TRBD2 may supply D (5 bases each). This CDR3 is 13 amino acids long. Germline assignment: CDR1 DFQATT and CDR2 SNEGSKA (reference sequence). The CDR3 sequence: CSGTGASQETQYF. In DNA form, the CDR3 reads TGCTCTGGGACGGGTGCCTCCCAAGAGACCCAGTACTTC.

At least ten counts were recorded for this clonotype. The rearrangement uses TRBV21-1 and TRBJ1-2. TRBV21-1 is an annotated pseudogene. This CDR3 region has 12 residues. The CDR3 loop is CASSNPNYGYTF. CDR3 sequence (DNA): TGTGCCAGCAGCAACCCAAACTATGGCTACACCTTC.

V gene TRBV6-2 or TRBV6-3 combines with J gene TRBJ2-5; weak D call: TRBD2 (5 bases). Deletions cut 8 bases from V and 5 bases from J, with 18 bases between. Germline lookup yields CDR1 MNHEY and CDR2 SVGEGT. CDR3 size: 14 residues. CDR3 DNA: TGTGCCAGCGCGAGACATAGGACGGGGGAGACCCAGTACTTC. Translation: CASARHRTGETQYF.

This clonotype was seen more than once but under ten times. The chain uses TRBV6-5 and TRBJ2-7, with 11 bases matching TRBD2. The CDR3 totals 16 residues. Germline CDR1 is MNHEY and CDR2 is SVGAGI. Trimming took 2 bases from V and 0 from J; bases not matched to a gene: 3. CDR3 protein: CASSYASGGFSYEQYF. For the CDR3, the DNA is TGTGCCAGCAGTTACGCTAGCGGGGGGTTCTCCTACGAGCAGTACTTC.

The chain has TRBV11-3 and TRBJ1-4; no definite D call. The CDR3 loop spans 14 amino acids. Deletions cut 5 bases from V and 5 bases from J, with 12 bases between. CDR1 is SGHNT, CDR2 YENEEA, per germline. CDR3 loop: CASSPGGKNEKLFF. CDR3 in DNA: TGTGCCAGCAGCCCCGGAGGTAAAAATGAAAAACTGTTTTTT.

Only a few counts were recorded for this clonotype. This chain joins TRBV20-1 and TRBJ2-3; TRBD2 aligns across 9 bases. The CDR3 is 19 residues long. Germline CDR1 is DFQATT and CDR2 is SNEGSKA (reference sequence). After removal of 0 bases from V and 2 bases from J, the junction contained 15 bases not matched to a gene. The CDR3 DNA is TGCAGTGCTAGAGATGTCCTAGCGGGAAACTTCTGGGACACAGATACGCAGTATTTT. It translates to CSARDVLAGNFWDTDTQYF.

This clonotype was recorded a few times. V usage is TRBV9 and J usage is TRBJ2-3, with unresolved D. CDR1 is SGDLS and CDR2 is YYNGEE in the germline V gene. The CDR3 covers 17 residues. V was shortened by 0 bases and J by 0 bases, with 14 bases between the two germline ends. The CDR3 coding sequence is TGTGCCAGCAGCGTAGTTGAGGCACCCACTAGCACAGATACGCAGTATTTT. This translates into CASSVVEAPTSTDTQYF.

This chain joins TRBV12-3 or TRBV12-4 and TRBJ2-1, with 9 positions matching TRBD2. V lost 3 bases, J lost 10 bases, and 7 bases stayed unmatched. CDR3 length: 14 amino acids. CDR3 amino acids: CASSFWREGQEQFF. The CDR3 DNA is TGTGCCAGCAGTTTTTGGCGGGAGGGTCAAGAGCAGTTCTTC.

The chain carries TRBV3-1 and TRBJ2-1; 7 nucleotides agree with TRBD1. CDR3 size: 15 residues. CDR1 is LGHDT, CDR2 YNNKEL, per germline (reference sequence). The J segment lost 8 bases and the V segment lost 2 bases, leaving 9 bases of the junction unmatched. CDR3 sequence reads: CASSQSTGFLDEQFF. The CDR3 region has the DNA TGTGCCAGCAGCCAATCGACAGGGTTTTTGGATGAGCAGTTCTTC.

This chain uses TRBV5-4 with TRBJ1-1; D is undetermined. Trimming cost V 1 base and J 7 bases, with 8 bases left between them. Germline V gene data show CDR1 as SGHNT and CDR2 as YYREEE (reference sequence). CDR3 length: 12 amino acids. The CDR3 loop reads CASSLSPGEAFF. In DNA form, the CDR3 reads TGTGCCAGCAGCTTGTCCCCGGGTGAAGCTTTCTTT.

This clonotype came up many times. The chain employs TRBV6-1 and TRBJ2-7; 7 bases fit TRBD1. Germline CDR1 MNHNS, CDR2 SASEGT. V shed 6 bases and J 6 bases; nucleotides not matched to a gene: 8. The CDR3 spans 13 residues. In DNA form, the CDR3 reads TGTGCCAGCAGGATAGACAGGGAAGGCGAGCAGTACTTC. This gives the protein CASRIDREGEQYF.

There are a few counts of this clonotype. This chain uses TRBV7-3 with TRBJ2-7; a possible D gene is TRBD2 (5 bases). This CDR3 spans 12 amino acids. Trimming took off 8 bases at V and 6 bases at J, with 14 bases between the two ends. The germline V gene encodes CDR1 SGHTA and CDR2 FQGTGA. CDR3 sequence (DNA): TGTGCCAGCTCCAATCGGGGTGGCGAGCAGTACTTC. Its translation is CASSNRGGEQYF.

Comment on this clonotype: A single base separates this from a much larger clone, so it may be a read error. CDR3 sequence: CASSLTNNEQYF. In DNA form, the CDR3 reads TGTGCCAGCAGCTTAACGAACAATGAGCAGTACTTC. The genes are TRBV11-2 and TRBJ2-5; D remains unclear. CDR3 length equals 12 residues. Germline values: CDR1 SGHAT, CDR2 FQNNGV. The ends were cut back, 2 bases at V and 11 bases at J, with 12 bases in the middle.

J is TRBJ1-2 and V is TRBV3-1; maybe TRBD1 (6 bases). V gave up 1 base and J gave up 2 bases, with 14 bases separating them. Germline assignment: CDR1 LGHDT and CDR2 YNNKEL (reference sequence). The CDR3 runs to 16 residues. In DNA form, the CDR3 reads TGTGCCAGCAGCCAAGTCTCGGGACACGACAACTATGGCTACACCTTC. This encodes CASSQVSGHDNYGYTF.